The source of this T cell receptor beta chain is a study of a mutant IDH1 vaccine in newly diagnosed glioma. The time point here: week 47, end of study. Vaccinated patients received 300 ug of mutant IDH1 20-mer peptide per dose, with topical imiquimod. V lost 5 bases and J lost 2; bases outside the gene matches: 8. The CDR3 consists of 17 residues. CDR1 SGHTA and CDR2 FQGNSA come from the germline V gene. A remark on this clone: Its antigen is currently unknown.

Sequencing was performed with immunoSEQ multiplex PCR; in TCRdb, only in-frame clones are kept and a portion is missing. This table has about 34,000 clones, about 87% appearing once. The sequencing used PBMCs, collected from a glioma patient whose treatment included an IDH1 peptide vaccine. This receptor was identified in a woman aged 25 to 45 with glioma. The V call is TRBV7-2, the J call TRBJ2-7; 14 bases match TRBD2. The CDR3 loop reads CASSPSPTSGGAYEQYF. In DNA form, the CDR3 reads TGTGCCAGCAGCCCTTCGCCGACTAGCGGGGGGGCCTACGAGCAGTACTTC.